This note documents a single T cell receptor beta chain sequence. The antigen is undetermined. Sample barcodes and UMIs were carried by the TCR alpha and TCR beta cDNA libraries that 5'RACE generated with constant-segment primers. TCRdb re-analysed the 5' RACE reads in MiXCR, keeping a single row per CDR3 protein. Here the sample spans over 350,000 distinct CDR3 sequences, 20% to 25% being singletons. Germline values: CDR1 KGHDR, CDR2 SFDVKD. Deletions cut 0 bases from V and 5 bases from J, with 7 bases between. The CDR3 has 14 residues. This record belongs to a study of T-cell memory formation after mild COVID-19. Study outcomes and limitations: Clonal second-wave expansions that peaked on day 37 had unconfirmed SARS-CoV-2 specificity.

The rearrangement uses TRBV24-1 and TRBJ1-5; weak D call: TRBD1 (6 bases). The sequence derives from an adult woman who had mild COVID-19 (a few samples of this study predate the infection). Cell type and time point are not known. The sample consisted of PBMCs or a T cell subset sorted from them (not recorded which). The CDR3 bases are TGTGCCACCAGTGATTTGGAGGGGGATCAGCCCCAGCATTTT. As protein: CATSDLEGDQPQHF.